This T cell receptor beta chain came from a study of blood T cell repertoires in COVID-19 (dated by TCRdb to 2018 to 2020). Notes on the research overall: Samples covering the acute and convalescent phases of COVID-19 were provided by collaborators in the United States, Italy and Spain. Sample metadata almost always included a de-identified subject ID, COVID-19 status, age in years and sex. The samples were drawn from two sources: the first 160 participants of the ongoing ImmuneRACE study, and 1,200 or so subjects contributed by 6 global collaborators. Deeply sampled blood TCRbeta repertoires from subjects exposed to, actively infected with, or recovered from COVID-19 were included in the dataset. The repertoires were released in a freely available public database meant as a resource for research on the immune response to SARS-CoV-2. The material from the prospective study consisted of cDNA or gDNA derived from T cells, B-cell-depleted T cells, or PBMCs. Where HLA class I and class II types were available, the types were taken from metadata supplied by the sample provider, not from assay-based typing.

At one collaborating source in Seattle, patients were enrolled during active infection and were followed longitudinally through the course of disease. Each collaborating institution followed its own protocols to collect whole blood in K2EDTA tubes. For TCRbeta analysis, collaborators shipped samples as frozen whole blood, isolated PBMCs, or DNA extracted from either of those sample types. Summary of the overall study and its limitations: Clinical and demographic metadata were provided uncurated, with the amount varying by source and participant.

The immunoSEQ Assay, a bias-controlled multiplex PCR, was used to amplify TCRbeta CDR3 regions from genomic DNA. Per the original workflow: The number of nucleated cells in each sample was estimated from the amplification of reference gene primers within the assay. To quantify the absolute abundance of each unique TCRbeta CDR3 rearrangement, sequence reads were collapsed and filtered. For each sample, productive Simpson clonality was calculated as the square root of Simpson's diversity index across productive rearrangements. The clones in this table, taken by TCRdb from immuneACCESS, are in-frame only. Not every clone is retained; where verified, under half of the shortfall comes from an unresolved V gene, and the cause of the rest is unknown. The V and J calls and the clone size are those of that table, but D and trimming were determined from the DNA. This sample lists about 180,000 clones; about 85% were detected once. Of the sample, 5.4% falls within the top ten clones.

This clone was observed once. It lacks a known antigen. No clone much larger than this one lies a single base away; base qualities are absent. The receptor was derived from a woman between 50 and 59 years old with COVID-19, enrolled during active disease. Sequenced material: peripheral blood.

At the DNA level, the sequence is TGTGCCAGCAGCTTAGGGTCTAGGGATACGCAGTATTTT. Its translation is CASSLGSRDTQYF. The chain is assembled from TRBV11-3 and TRBJ2-3, with the D gene uncertain. The CDR3 numbers 13 residues from cysteine through phenylalanine. Just CDR3 DNA is preserved here, 39 bases in frame from base 1. The germline V gene gives CDR1 as SGHNT and CDR2 as YENEEA. Trimming removed 1 base from V and 6 bases from J, leaving 8 bases between the germline ends.